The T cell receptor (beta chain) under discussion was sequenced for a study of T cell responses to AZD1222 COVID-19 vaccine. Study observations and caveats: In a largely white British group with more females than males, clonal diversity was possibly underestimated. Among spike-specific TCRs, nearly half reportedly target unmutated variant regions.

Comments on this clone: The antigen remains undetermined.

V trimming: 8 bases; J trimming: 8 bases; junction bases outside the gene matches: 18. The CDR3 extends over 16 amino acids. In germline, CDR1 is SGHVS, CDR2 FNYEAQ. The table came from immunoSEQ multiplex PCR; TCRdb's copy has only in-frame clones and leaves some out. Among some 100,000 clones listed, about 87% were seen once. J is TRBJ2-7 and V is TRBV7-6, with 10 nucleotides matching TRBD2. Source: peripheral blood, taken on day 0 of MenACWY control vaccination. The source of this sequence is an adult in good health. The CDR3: CASRLENSGRLSKQYF. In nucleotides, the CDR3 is TGTGCCAGCCGGCTGGAAAATAGCGGGAGGCTTTCCAAGCAGTACTTC.